This paragraph reports one T cell receptor (beta chain). What it binds is unknown. The sample is drawn from a study of cytomegalovirus exposure and HLA in healthy donors. Study-wide findings and caveats: Researchers catalogued under 200 TCR beta chains as cytomegalovirus-associated. The classifier, whose performance was assessed in both the original and validation cohorts, reportedly diagnosed cytomegalovirus status with high specificity and sensitivity.

The CDR3 runs to 16 residues. Between the trimmed V and J ends, which lost 0 bases and 4 bases, there was a span of 15 bases. Germline V lookup: CDR1 LNHNV, CDR2 YYDKDF (reference sequence). Clones were sequenced by immunoSEQ multiplex PCR, and TCRdb holds only the in-frame ones, with some missing. The table has tens of thousands of clones, roughly nine tenths seen once; the top ten hold roughly 3.1%. Material: PBMCs. This sequence joins TRBV15 and TRBJ1-1; D possibly corresponds to TRBD1 (5 bases). The sequence came from a young man in good health and CMV-seronegative. The CDR3 DNA is TGTGCCACCAGCAGAGATTTGGGCCTGGGGGGCACTGAAGCTTTCTTT. It yields the protein CATSRDLGLGGTEAFF.